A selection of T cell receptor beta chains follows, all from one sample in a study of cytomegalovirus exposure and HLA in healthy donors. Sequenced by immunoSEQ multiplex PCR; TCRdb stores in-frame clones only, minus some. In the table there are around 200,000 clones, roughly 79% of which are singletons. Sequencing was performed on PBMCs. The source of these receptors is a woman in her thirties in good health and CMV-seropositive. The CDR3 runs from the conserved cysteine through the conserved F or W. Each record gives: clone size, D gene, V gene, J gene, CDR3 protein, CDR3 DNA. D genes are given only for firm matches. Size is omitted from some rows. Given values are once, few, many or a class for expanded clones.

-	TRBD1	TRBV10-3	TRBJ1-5	CASKRQGDQPQHF	TGTGCCAGCAAAAGACAGGGCGATCAGCCCCAGCATTTT
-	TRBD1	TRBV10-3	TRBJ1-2	CATVKDREDGYTF	TGTGCCACGGTCAAGGACAGGGAGGACGGCTACACCTTC
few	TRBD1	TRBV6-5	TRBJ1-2	CASSLTGGYGYTF	TGTGCCAGCAGTTTGACAGGGGGCTATGGCTACACCTTC
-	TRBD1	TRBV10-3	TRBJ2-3	CAINKGQGASDTQYF	TGTGCCATCAACAAGGGACAGGGGGCTTCAGATACGCAGTATTTT
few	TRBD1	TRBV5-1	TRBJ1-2	CASSSTTGGYGYTF	TGCGCCAGCAGCTCGACGACAGGGGGCTATGGCTACACCTTC
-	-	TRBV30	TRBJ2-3	CAWRPTSSTDTQYF	TGTGCCTGGAGACCGACTTCTAGCACAGATACGCAGTATTTT
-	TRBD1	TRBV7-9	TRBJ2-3	CASALRGGTGNTDTQYF	TGTGCCAGCGCCCTGAGAGGAGGGACAGGGAACACAGATACGCAGTATTTT
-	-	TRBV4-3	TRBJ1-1	CASSQDPGAEAFF	TGCGCCAGCAGCCAAGATCCGGGGGCTGAAGCTTTCTTT
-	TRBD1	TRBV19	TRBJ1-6	CASSPGTGKENSPLHF	TGTGCCAGTAGTCCAGGGACAGGGAAGGAAAATTCACCCCTCCACTTT
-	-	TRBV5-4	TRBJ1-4	CASSSGQPTNEKLFF	TGTGCCAGCAGCTCAGGACAGCCAACTAATGAAAAACTGTTTTTT
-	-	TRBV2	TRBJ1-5	CASSSPSGTPDQPQHF	TGTGCCAGCAGCTCACCTTCCGGGACACCCGATCAGCCCCAGCATTTT
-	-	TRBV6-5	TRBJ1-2	CASSYGSSGYTF	TGTGCCAGCAGTTACGGGTCTAGTGGCTACACCTTC
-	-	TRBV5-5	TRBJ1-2	CASSLTLGLNYGYTF	TGTGCCAGCAGCTTGACGCTGGGGCTTAACTATGGCTACACCTTC
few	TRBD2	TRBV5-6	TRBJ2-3	CASSLVLAGYDTQYF	TGTGCCAGCAGCTTGGTCCTAGCGGGATATGATACGCAGTATTTT
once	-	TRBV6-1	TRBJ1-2	CASREQGGGSYGYTF	TGTGCCAGCAGGGAACAGGGTGGAGGGTCCTATGGCTACACCTTC
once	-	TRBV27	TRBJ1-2	CASSFLTGTGDYGYTF	TGTGCCAGCAGTTTCTTGACCGGGACTGGTGACTATGGCTACACCTTC
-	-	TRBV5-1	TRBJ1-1	CASGEQGVHTEAFF	TGCGCCAGCGGAGAACAGGGTGTGCATACTGAAGCTTTCTTT
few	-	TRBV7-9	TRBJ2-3	CSSSLVGGVITDTQYF	TGTTCCAGCAGCTTAGTGGGCGGGGTGATAACAGATACGCAGTATTTT
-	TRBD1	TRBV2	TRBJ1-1	CASSSTGRNTEAFF	TGTGCCAGCAGTTCGACAGGGAGGAACACTGAAGCTTTCTTT
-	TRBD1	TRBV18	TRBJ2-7	CASSEGQGISYEQYF	TGTGCCAGCTCGGAAGGACAGGGAATTTCCTACGAGCAGTACTTC